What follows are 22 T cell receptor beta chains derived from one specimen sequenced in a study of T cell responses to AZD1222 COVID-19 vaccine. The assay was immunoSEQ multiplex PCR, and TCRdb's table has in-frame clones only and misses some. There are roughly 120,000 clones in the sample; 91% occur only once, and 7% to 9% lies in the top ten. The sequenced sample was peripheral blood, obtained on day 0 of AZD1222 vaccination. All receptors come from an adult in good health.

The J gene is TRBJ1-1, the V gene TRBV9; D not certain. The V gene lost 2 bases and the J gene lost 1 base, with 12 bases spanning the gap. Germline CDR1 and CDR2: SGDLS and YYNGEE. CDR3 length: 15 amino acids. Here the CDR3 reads CASSVQVGRNTEAFF. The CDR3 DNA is TGTGCCAGCAGCGTTCAGGTGGGGAGGAACACTGAAGCTTTCTTT.

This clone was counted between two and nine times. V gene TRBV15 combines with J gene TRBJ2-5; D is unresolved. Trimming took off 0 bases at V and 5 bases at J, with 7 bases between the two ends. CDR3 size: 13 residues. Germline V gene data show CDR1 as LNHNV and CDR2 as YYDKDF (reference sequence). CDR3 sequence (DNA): TGTGCCACCAGCAGAGAGCCCCTCGAGACCCAGTACTTC. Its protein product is CATSREPLETQYF.

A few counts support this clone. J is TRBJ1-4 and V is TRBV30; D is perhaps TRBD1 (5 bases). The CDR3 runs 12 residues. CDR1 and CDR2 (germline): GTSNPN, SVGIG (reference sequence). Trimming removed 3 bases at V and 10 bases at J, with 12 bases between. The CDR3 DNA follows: TGTGCCTGGAGCGGGACCGATGGAAAACTGTTTTTT. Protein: CAWSGTDGKLFF.

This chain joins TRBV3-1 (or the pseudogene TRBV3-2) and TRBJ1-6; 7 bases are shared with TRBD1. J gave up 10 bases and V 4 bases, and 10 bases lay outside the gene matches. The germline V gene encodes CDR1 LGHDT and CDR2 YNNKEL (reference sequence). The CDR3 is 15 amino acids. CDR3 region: CASSPGGGAQSPLHF. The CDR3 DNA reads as TGTGCCAGCAGCCCGGGAGGGGGCGCACAGTCACCCCTCCACTTT.

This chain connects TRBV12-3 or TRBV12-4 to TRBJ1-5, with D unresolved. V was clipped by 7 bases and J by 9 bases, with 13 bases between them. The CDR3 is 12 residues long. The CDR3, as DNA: TGTGCCAGCAACAAACGGGAATGGCCCCAGCATTTT. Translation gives CASNKREWPQHF.

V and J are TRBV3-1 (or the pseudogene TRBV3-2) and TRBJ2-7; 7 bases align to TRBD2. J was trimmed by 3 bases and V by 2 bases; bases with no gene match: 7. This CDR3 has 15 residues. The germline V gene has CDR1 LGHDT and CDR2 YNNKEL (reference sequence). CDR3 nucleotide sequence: TGTGCCAGCAGCCAAACGGGACGGGGGGACTACGAGCAGTACTTC. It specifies CASSQTGRGDYEQYF.

CDR3 protein: CASSLIPGNFYEQYF. DNA of the CDR3: TGTGCCAGCAGCTTGATTCCAGGGAACTTCTACGAGCAGTACTTC. This chain links TRBV5-6 with TRBJ2-7; D is perhaps TRBD1 (5 bases). The CDR3 length is 15 residues. Germline-derived CDR1 and CDR2 are SGHDT and YYEEEE. V was pared by 1 base and J by 3 bases, with 14 bases between.

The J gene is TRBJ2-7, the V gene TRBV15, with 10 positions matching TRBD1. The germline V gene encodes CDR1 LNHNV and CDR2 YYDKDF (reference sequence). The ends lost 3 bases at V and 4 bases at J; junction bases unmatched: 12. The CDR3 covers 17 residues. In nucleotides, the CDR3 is TGTGCCACCAGCAGGGGGACAGGGGCAAGACAGCGGTACGAGCAGTACTTC. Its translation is CATSRGTGARQRYEQYF.

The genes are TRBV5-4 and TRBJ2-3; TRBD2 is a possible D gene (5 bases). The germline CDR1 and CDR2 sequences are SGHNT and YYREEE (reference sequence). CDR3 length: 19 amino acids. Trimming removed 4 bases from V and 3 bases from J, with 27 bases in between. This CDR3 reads CASSGLGAGGSPGTDTQYF. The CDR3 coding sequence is TGTGCCAGCAGCGGCTTGGGCGCAGGTGGCTCCCCGGGAACAGATACGCAGTATTTT.

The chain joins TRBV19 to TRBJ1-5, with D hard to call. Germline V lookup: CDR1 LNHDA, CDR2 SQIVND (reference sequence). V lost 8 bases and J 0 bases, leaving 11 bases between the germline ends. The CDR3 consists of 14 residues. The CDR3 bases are TGTGCCAGTCAGCCCGGGCTTAGCAATCAGCCCCAGCATTTT. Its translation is CASQPGLSNQPQHF.

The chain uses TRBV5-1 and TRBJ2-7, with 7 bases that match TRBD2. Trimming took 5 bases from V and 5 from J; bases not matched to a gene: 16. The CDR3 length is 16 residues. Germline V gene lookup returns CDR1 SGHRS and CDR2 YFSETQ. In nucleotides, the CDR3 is TGCGCCAGCAGTTTTGGATGGGGGAGGGCCCTCCACGAGCAGTACTTC. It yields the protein CASSFGWGRALHEQYF.

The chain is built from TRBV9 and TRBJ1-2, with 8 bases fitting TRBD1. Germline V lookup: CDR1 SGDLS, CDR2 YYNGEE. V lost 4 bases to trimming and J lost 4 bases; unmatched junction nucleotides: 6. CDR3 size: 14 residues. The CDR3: CASSPQTGAYGYTF. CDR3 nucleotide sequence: TGTGCCAGCAGCCCTCAGACAGGGGCCTATGGCTACACCTTC. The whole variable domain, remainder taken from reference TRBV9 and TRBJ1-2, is DSGVTQTPKHLITATGQRVTLRCSPRSGDLSVYWYQQSLDQGLQFLIQYYNGEERAKGNILERFSAQQFPDLHSELNLSSLELGDSALYFCASSPQTGAYGYTFGSGTRLTVV.

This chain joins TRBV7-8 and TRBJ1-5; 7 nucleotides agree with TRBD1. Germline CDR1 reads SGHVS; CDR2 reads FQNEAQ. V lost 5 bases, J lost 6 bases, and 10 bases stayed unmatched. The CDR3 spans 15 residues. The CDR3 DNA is TGTGCCAGCAGCCTGGACAGGTTTTTTAGTCAGCCCCAGCATTTT. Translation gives CASSLDRFFSQPQHF.

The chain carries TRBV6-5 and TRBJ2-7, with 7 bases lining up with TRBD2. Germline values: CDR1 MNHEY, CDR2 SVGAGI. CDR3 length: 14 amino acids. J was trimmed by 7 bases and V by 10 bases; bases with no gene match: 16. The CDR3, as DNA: TGTGCCACCACTCGTGCGGCGGGAGTTAGTGAGCAGTACTTC. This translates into CATTRAAGVSEQYF.

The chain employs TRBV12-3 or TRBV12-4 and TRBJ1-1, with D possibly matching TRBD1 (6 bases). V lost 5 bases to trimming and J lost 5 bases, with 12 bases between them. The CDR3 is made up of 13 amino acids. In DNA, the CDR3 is TGTGCCAGCAGTCCCCAGGGGAATACTGAAGCTTTCTTT. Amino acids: CASSPQGNTEAFF.

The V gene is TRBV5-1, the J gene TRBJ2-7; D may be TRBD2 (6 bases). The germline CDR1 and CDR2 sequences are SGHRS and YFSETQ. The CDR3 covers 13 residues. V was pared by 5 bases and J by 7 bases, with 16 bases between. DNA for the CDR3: TGCGCCAGCAGTTTATTAGCGGCGGGAGAGCAGTACTTC. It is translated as CASSLLAAGEQYF. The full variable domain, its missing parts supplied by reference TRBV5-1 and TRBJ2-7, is KAGVTQTPRYLIKTRGQQVTLSCSPISGHRSVSWYQQTPGQGLQFLFEYFSETQRNKGNFPGRFSGRQFSNSRSEMNVSTLELGDSALYLCASSLLAAGEQYFGPGTRLTVT.

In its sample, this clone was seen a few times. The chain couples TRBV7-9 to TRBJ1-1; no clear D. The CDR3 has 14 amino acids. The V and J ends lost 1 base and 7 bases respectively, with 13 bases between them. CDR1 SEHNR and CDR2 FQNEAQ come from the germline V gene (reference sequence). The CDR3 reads CASSLVTTSIEAFF. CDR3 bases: TGTGCCAGCAGCTTAGTCACAACTTCTATTGAAGCTTTCTTT.

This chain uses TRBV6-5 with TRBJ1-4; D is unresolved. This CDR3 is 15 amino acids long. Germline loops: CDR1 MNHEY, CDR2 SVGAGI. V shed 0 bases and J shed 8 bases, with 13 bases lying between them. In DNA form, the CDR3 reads TGTGCCAGCAGTTACTCACCAGCCCGGCGCGAAAAACTGTTTTTT. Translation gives CASSYSPARREKLFF.

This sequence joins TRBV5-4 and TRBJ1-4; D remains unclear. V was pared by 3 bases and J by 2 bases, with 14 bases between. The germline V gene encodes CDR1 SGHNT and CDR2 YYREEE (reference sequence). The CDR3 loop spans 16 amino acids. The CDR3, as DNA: TGTGCCAGCAGCTCCCAAAGTGGGGATACTAATGAAAAACTGTTTTTT. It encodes CASSSQSGDTNEKLFF.

CDR3 DNA: TGTGCCAGCAGACTACAGGGGTCTCGGGGCTACACCTTC. The encoded protein is CASRLQGSRGYTF. This chain connects TRBV28 to TRBJ1-2, with TRBD1 matching over 7 bases. This CDR3 contains 13 residues. Germline V gene lookup returns CDR1 MDHEN and CDR2 SYDVKM. The trim removed 6 bases at V and 8 bases at J, leaving 9 bases unmatched.

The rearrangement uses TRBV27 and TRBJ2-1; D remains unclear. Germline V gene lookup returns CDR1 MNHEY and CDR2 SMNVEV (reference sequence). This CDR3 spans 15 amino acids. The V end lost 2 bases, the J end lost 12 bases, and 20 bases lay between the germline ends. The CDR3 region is CASSLSPSTYVGQFF. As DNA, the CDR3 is TGTGCCAGCAGTTTAAGTCCATCAACCTACGTCGGGCAGTTCTTC.

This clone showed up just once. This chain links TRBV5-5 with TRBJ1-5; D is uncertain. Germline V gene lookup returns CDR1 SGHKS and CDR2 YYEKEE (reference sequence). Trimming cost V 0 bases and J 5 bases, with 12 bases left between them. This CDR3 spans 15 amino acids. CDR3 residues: CASSLAGLRDQPQHF. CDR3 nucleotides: TGTGCCAGCAGCTTGGCGGGGTTGAGGGATCAGCCCCAGCATTTT. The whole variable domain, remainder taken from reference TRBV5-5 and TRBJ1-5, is DAGVTQSPTHLIKTRGQQVTLRCSPISGHKSVSWYQQVLGQGPQFIFQYYEKEERGRGNFPDRFSARQFPNYSSELNVNALLLGDSALYLCASSLAGLRDQPQHFGDGTRLSIL.